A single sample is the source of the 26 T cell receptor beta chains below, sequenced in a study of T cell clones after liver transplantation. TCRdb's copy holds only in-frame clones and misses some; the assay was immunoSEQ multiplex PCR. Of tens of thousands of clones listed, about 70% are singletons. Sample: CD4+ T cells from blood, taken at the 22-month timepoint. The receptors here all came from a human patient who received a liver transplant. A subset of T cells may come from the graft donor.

CDR3 DNA: TGTGCCAGTAGTATGGCGTTGGAGGTCTACGAGCAGTACTTC. Translated, it gives CASSMALEVYEQYF. The chain combines TRBV19 with TRBJ2-7; maybe TRBD2 (5 bases). The CDR3 is 14 residues long. V lost 3 bases to trimming and J lost 3 bases, with 12 bases between them. The germline V gene encodes CDR1 LNHDA and CDR2 SQIVND (reference sequence).

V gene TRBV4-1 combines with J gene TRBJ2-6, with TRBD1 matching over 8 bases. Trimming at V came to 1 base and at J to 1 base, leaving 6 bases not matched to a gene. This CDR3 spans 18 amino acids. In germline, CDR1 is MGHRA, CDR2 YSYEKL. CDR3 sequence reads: CASSQGPTGASGANVLTF. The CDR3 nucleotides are TGCGCCAGCAGCCAAGGACCGACAGGGGCTTCTGGGGCCAACGTCCTGACTTTC.

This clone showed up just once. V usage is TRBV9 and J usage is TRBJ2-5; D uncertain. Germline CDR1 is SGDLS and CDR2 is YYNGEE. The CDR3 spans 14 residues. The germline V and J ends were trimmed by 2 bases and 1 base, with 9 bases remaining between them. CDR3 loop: CASSVNTVQETQYF. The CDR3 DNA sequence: TGTGCCAGCAGCGTTAACACTGTCCAAGAGACCCAGTACTTC.

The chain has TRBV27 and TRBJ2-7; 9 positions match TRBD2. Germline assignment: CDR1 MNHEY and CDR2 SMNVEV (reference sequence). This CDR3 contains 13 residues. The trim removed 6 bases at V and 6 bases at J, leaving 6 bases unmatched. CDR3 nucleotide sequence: TGTGCCAGCAGCCGCGGGGGGGCGGGCGAGCAGTACTTC. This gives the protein CASSRGGAGEQYF.

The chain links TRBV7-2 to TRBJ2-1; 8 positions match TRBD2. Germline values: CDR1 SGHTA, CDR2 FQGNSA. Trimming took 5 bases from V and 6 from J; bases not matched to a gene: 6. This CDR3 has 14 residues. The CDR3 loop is CASSTRTSRNEQFF. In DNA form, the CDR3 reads TGTGCCAGCAGCACCCGGACTAGCCGCAATGAGCAGTTCTTC.

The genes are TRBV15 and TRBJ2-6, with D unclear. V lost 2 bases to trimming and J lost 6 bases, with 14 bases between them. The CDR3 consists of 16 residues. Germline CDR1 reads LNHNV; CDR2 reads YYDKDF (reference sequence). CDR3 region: CATSRPALTEANVLTF. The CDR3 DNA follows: TGTGCCACCAGCAGACCTGCCCTGACGGAGGCCAACGTCCTGACTTTC.

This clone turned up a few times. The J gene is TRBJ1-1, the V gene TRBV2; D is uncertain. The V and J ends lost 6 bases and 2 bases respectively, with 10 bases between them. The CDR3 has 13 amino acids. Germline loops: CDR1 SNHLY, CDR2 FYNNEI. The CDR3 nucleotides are TGTGCCAGCAGAGGAGGTTTTAACACTGAAGCTTTCTTT. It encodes CASRGGFNTEAFF.

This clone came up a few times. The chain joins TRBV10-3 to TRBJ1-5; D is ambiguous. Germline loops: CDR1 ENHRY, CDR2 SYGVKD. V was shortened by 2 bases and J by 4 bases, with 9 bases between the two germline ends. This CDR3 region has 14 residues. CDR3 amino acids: CAISERTGNQPQHF. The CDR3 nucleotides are TGTGCCATCAGTGAGCGGACTGGGAATCAGCCCCAGCATTTT.

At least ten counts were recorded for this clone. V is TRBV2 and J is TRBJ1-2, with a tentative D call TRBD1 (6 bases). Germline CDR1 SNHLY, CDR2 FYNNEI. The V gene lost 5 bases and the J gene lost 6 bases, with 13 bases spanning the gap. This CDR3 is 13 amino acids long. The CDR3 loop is CASSPQGEHGYTF. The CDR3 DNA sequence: TGTGCCAGCAGTCCACAGGGCGAACATGGCTACACCTTC.

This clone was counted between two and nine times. The CDR3 is CASSLGLNTEAFF. CDR3 DNA: TGTGCCAGCAGCCTGGGGCTTAACACTGAAGCTTTCTTT. The V and J genes are TRBV14 and TRBJ1-1; a possible D gene is TRBD1 (5 bases). Trimming took 4 bases from V and 2 from J, leaving 8 bases between them. The length of the CDR3 is 13 residues. Germline loops: CDR1 SGHDN, CDR2 FVKESK.

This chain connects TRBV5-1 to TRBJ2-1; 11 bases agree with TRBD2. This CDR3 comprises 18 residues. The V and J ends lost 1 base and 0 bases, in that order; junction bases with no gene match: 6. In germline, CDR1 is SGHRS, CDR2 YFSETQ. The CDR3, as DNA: TGCGCCAGCAGCTTGAGTAGCGGGGGGGCCTACTCCTACAATGAGCAGTTCTTC. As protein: CASSLSSGGAYSYNEQFF.

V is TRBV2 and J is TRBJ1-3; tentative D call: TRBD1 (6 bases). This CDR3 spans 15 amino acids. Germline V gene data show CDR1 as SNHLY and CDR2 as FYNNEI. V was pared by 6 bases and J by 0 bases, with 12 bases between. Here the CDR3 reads CASRVTGFSGNTIYF. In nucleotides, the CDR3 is TGTGCCAGCAGGGTTACAGGGTTCTCTGGAAACACCATATATTTT.

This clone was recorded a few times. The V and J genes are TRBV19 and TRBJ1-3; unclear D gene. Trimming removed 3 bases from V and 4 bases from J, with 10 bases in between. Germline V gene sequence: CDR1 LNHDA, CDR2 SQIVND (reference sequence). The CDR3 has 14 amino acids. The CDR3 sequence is CASSIGVAGNTIYF. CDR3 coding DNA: TGTGCCAGTAGTATTGGGGTCGCCGGAAACACCATATATTTT.

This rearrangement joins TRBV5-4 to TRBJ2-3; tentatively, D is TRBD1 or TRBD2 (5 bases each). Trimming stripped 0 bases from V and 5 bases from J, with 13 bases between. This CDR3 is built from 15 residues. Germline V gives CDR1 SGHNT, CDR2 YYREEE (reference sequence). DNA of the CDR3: TGTGCCAGCAGCTTGGAGGGCAGGGAGTTAGATACGCAGTATTTT. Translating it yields CASSLEGRELDTQYF.

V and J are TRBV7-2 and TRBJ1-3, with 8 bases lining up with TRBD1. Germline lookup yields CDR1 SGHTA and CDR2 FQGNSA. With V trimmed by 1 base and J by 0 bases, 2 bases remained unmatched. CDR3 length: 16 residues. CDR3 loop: CASSLGDRGSGNTIYF. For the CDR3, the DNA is TGTGCCAGCAGCTTAGGTGACAGGGGCTCTGGAAACACCATATATTTT.

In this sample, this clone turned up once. As DNA, the CDR3 is TGTGCCAGCTCACCGGGGACGCAAAACACTGAAGCTTTCTTT. It yields the protein CASSPGTQNTEAFF. The rearrangement joins TRBV18 to TRBJ1-1; TRBD1 is a possible D gene (5 bases). The V end was cut by 3 bases, the J end by 2 bases, with 10 bases between. The CDR3 totals 14 residues. Looked up from germline, CDR1 is KGHSH and CDR2 is LQKENI.

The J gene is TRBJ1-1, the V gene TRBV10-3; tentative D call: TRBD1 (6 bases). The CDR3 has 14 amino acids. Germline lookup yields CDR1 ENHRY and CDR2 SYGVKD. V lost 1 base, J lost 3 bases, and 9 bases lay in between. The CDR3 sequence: CAISEWTADTEAFF. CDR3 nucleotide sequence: TGTGCCATCAGTGAGTGGACAGCGGACACTGAAGCTTTCTTT.

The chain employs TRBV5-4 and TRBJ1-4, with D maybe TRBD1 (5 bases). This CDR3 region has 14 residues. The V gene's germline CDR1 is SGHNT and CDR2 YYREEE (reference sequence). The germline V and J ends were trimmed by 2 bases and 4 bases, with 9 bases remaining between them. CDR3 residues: CASSFNRNNEKLFF. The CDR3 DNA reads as TGTGCCAGCAGCTTCAACAGGAATAATGAAAAACTGTTTTTT.

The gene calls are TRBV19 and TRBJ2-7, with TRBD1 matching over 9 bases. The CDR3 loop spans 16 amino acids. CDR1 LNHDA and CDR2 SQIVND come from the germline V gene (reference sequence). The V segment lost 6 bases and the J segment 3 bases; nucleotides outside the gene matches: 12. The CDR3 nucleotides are TGTGCCAGTAGGGAGTCCGCCGGGACAGGGTTCTACGAGCAGTACTTC. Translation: CASRESAGTGFYEQYF.

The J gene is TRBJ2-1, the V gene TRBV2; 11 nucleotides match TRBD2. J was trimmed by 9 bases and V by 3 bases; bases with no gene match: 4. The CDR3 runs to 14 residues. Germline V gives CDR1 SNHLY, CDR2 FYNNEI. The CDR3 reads CASSEGSGGAEQFF. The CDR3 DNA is TGTGCCAGCAGTGAGGGTAGCGGGGGGGCTGAGCAGTTCTTC.

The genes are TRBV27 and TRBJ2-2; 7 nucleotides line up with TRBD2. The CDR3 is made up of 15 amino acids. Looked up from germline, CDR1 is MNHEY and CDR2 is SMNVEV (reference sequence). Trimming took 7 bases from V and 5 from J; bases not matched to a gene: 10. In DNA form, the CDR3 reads TGTGCCAGCATTCTCTCAGGTAGCGGGACCGGGGAGCTGTTTTTT. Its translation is CASILSGSGTGELFF.

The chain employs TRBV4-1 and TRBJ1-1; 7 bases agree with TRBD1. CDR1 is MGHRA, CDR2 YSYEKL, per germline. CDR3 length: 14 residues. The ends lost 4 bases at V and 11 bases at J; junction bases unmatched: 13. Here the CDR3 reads CASSLLGQGVGAFF. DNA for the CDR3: TGCGCCAGCAGCCTTTTAGGCCAGGGGGTAGGGGCTTTCTTT.

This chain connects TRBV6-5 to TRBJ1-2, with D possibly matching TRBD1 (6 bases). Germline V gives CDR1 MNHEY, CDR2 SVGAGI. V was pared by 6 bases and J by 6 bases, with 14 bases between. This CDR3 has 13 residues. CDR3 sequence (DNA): TGTGCCAGCAGACTACAGGGAGTGAATGGCTACACCTTC. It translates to CASRLQGVNGYTF.

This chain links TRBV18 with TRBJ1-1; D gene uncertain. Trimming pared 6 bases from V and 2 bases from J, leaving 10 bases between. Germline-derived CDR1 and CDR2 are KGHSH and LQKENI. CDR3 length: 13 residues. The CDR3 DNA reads TGTGCCAGCTCGCAAGATATAAACACTGAAGCTTTCTTT. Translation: CASSQDINTEAFF.

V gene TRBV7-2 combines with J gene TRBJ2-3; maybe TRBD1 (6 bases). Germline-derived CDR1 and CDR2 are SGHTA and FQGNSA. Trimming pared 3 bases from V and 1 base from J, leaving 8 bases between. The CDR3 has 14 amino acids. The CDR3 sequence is CASSFSGGTDTQYF. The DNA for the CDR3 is TGTGCCAGCAGCTTCTCAGGGGGCACAGATACGCAGTATTTT.

The CDR3 sequence is CASSLRVANSPLHF. DNA of the CDR3: TGTGCCAGCAGCTTAAGAGTTGCTAATTCACCCCTCCACTTT. The V and J genes are TRBV5-6 and TRBJ1-6, with D hard to call. This CDR3 region has 14 residues. Deletions cut 2 bases from V and 6 bases from J, with 9 bases between. Germline-derived CDR1 and CDR2 are SGHDT and YYEEEE.